In this sample, the clone carrying this T cell receptor (beta chain) turned up a few times. Its antigen is unknown. The data were produced by immunoSEQ multiplex PCR, yet TCRdb's version contains in-frame clones alone and is incomplete. This table has about 62,000 clones, approximately 80% appearing once. These data are taken from a study of T cell responses to AZD1222 COVID-19 vaccine. The CDR3 extends over 15 amino acids. The V end was cut by 1 base, the J end by 1 base, with 11 bases between. Per germline, CDR1 SQVTM and CDR2 ANQGSEA. Study-wide results and caveats: Repertoire sampling happened only post peak T cell response.

The sample consisted of peripheral blood, taken on day 0 of AZD1222 vaccination. The chain is built from TRBV29-1 and TRBJ2-4; D uncertain. The receptor was isolated from an adult in good health. CDR3 bases: TGCAGCGTTGAAGGGGCAGTAGGGGCCAAAAACATTCAGTACTTC. Translated, it gives CSVEGAVGAKNIQYF.